This T cell receptor (beta chain) is drawn from a study of CD8 T cells in Susac syndrome. RNA amounts of about 0.45 to 1 ug underwent reverse transcription with random hexamers. TCRdb re-analysed the immunoSEQ multiplex PCR reads in MiXCR, keeping a single row per CDR3 protein. This sample has more than 100,000 distinct CDR3 sequences, with just under 95% found just once. Negative isolation was used for CD8+ and CD4+ T cells, and FACS enrichment was applied to TEMRA cells. CDR1 is WSHSY, CDR2 SAAADI, per germline. V dropped 7 bases and J dropped 0 bases, with 7 bases sitting between them. The CDR3 totals 12 residues.

This clonotype was obtained from a human donor with Susac syndrome. The rearrangement joins TRBV10-2 to TRBJ2-7, with D unclear. Sequencing was done on a sample of CD8+ T cells from PBMCs. CDR3 nucleotides: TGCGCCAGCATGTTAGGCTCCTACGAGCAGTACTTC. It encodes CASMLGSYEQYF.